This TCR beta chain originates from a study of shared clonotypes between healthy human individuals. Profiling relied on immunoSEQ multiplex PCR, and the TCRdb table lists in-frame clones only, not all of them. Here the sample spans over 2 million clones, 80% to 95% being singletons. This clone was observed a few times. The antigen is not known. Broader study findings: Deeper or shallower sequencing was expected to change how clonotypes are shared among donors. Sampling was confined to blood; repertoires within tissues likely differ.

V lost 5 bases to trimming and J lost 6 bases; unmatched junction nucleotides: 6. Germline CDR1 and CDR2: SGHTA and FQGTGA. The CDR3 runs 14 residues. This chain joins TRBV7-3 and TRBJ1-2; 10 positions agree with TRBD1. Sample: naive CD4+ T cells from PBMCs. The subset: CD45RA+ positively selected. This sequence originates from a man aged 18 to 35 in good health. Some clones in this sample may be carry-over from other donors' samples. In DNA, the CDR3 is TGTGCCAGCAGCCAGACCGGGACAGGGGATGGCTACACCTTC. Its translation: CASSQTGTGDGYTF. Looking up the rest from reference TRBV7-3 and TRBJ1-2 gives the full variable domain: GAGVSQTPSNKVTEKGKYVELRCDPISGHTALYWYRQSLGQGPEFLIYFQGTGAADDSGLPNDRFFAVRPEGSVSTLKIQRTERGDSAVYLCASSQTGTGDGYTFGSGTRLTVV.